Listed below are T cell receptor beta chains from one sample, sequenced in a study of blood T cell repertoires in COVID-19. Method: immunoSEQ multiplex PCR; TCRdb's copy keeps in-frame clones and lacks some. The table shows about 300,000 clones, with more than 75% occurring only once. The sample was PBMCs or T cells enriched from blood (not recorded which). All receptors derive from a woman under 30 who had recovered from COVID-19. Both conserved end residues are part of each CDR3. A D gene is named only where the DNA matches it firmly. Clone size, where shown, is once, few, many, or a class for clones that have expanded.

D: .; V: TRBV30; size: .; J: TRBJ2-7; CDR3: CAWGRGGEQYF; DNA: TGTGCCTGGGGGAGGGGGGGCGAGCAGTACTTC
D: .; V: TRBV14; size: many; J: TRBJ1-4; CDR3: CATTDRRGKLFF; DNA: TGTGCCACCACAGACAGACGAGGAAAACTGTTTTTT
D: TRBD1; V: TRBV10-3; size: .; J: TRBJ1-2; CDR3: CAISESGGHYGYTF; DNA: TGTGCCATCAGTGAGTCAGGGGGCCACTATGGCTACACCTTC
D: .; V: TRBV6-1; size: .; J: TRBJ1-2; CDR3: CASSELGDYGYTF; DNA: TGTGCCAGCAGTGAACTAGGGGACTATGGCTACACCTTC
D: TRBD1; V: TRBV28; size: .; J: TRBJ2-2; CDR3: CASKPGQASTGELFF; DNA: TGTGCCAGCAAACCGGGACAGGCGAGCACCGGGGAGCTGTTTTTT
D: .; V: TRBV10-3; size: .; J: TRBJ1-1; CDR3: CAISGGVLGNTEAFF; DNA: TGTGCCATCAGCGGAGGGGTCCTGGGGAACACTGAAGCTTTCTTT
D: TRBD1; V: TRBV9; size: .; J: TRBJ1-2; CDR3: CASSVATTGYGYTF; DNA: TGTGCCAGCAGCGTAGCTACGACAGGGTATGGCTACACCTTC
D: TRBD1; V: TRBV19; size: few; J: TRBJ1-2; CDR3: CASSQSQGANYGYTF; DNA: TGTGCCAGTAGTCAATCCCAGGGGGCTAACTATGGCTACACCTTC
D: .; V: TRBV19; size: .; J: TRBJ1-2; CDR3: CASSTRQWDGYTF; DNA: TGTGCCAGTAGTACGAGACAATGGGATGGCTACACCTTC
D: .; V: TRBV3-1/TRBV3-2; size: .; J: TRBJ2-1; CDR3: CASSQVRGSTSPKNEQFF; DNA: TGTGCCAGCAGCCAAGTTAGGGGGTCCACTAGTCCCAAAAATGAGCAGTTCTTC
D: .; V: TRBV14; size: few; J: TRBJ2-2; CDR3: CASSQGRTGELFF; DNA: TGTGCCAGCAGCCAGGGGCGAACCGGGGAGCTGTTTTTT
D: TRBD2; V: TRBV12-3/TRBV12-4; size: .; J: TRBJ2-4; CDR3: CASSPTSGNIQYF; DNA: TGTGCCAGCAGTCCGACTAGCGGAAACATTCAGTACTTC
D: .; V: TRBV3-1/TRBV3-2; size: .; J: TRBJ1-3; CDR3: CASSLLSGNTIYF; DNA: TGTGCCAGCAGCCTCCTCTCTGGAAACACCATATATTTT
D: .; V: TRBV2; size: .; J: TRBJ2-1; CDR3: CATAGSRSYNEQFF; DNA: TGTGCCACAGCAGGGTCGAGGTCCTACAATGAGCAGTTCTTC
D: TRBD1; V: TRBV28; size: .; J: TRBJ2-7; CDR3: CASSISGQGAYEQYF; DNA: TGTGCCAGCAGTATATCGGGACAGGGGGCCTACGAGCAGTACTTC
D: .; V: TRBV28; size: .; J: TRBJ1-1; CDR3: CASSPGGALGNTEAFF; DNA: TGTGCCAGCAGTCCGGGGGGCGCCTTGGGGAACACTGAAGCTTTCTTT
D: .; V: TRBV13; size: .; J: TRBJ2-1; CDR3: CASSLAHGEQFF; DNA: TGTGCCAGCAGCTTAGCGCACGGTGAGCAGTTCTTC
D: TRBD1; V: TRBV27; size: .; J: TRBJ1-2; CDR3: CASTNTGGKRDGYTF; DNA: TGTGCCAGCACCAATACAGGGGGCAAAAGGGATGGCTACACCTTC
D: .; V: TRBV3-1/TRBV3-2; size: .; J: TRBJ2-1; CDR3: CASSQNAGAGEEQFF; DNA: TGTGCCAGCAGCCAAAATGCAGGGGCGGGAGAGGAGCAGTTCTTC
D: .; V: TRBV28; size: .; J: TRBJ2-1; CDR3: CASSLNTGTNPYNEQFF; DNA: TGTGCCAGCAGTTTAAATACCGGGACAAACCCCTACAATGAGCAGTTCTTC
D: .; V: TRBV11-2; size: .; J: TRBJ2-2; CDR3: CASSSTGRIGDTGELFF; DNA: TGTGCCAGCAGTTCTACCGGACGTATAGGGGACACCGGGGAGCTGTTTTTT
D: TRBD1; V: TRBV7-8; size: .; J: TRBJ1-5; CDR3: CASSYLQGDQPQHF; DNA: TGTGCCAGCAGCTATTTACAGGGGGACCAGCCCCAGCATTTT
D: TRBD1; V: TRBV4-2; size: few; J: TRBJ1-1; CDR3: CASSLIQTGSTEAFF; DNA: TGTGCCAGCAGCCTAATCCAGACAGGGAGCACTGAAGCTTTCTTT
D: .; V: TRBV5-4; size: .; J: TRBJ2-7; CDR3: CASSREPSYEQYF; DNA: TGTGCCAGCAGCCGGGAGCCTTCCTACGAGCAGTACTTC
D: .; V: TRBV7-3; size: few; J: TRBJ2-1; CDR3: CASSLARDNEQFF; DNA: TGTGCCAGCAGCTTAGCGCGGGACAATGAGCAGTTCTTC
D: .; V: TRBV10-2; size: .; J: TRBJ2-3; CDR3: CASSAHTDTQYF; DNA: TGCGCCAGCAGTGCCCACACAGATACGCAGTATTTT
D: .; V: TRBV19; size: .; J: TRBJ1-6; CDR3: CATQSTVIHSPLHF; DNA: TGTGCCACCCAATCTACAGTGATCCATTCACCCCTCCACTTT
D: .; V: TRBV21-1; size: .; J: TRBJ2-1; CDR3: CASSKNWERGVYNEQFF; DNA: TGTGCCAGCAGCAAAAACTGGGAGCGGGGGGTGTACAATGAGCAGTTCTTC
D: .; V: TRBV30; size: .; J: TRBJ1-5; CDR3: CAWSVQGYGPQHF; DNA: TGTGCCTGGAGTGTACAGGGTTATGGGCCCCAGCATTTT
D: TRBD1; V: TRBV19; size: .; J: TRBJ1-2; CDR3: CASSIQGGQEAVGYTF; DNA: TGTGCCAGTAGTATTCAGGGTGGACAGGAAGCCGTTGGCTACACCTTC
D: TRBD1; V: TRBV19; size: once; J: TRBJ1-1; CDR3: CATRTGAVEAFF; DNA: TGTGCCACCCGGACAGGGGCGGTTGAAGCTTTCTTT
D: .; V: TRBV7-9; size: .; J: TRBJ1-2; CDR3: CASSSSQGPYGYTF; DNA: TGTGCCAGCAGCTCCTCACAGGGTCCCTATGGCTACACCTTC
D: .; V: TRBV29-1; size: once; J: TRBJ2-7; CDR3: CSVGREGFEQYF; DNA: TGCAGCGTTGGCAGGGAAGGCTTCGAGCAGTACTTC
D: .; V: TRBV6-5; size: .; J: TRBJ2-2; CDR3: CASNRRGTGGELFF; DNA: TGTGCCAGCAACCGCAGGGGCACGGGCGGGGAGCTGTTTTTT
D: TRBD1; V: TRBV18; size: once; J: TRBJ2-6; CDR3: CASSLGTGGAGANVLTF; DNA: TGTGCCAGCTCACTGGGGACAGGGGGTGCTGGGGCCAACGTCCTGACTTTC
D: TRBD2; V: TRBV3-1/TRBV3-2; size: .; J: TRBJ2-7; CDR3: CASSPPGREGRGEQYF; DNA: TGTGCCAGCAGCCCCCCGGGGCGGGAGGGCCGGGGAGAGCAGTACTTC
D: .; V: TRBV19; size: .; J: TRBJ1-5; CDR3: CASSIVAGINQPQHF; DNA: TGTGCCAGTAGTATAGTGGCGGGGATCAATCAGCCCCAGCATTTT
D: .; V: TRBV4-1; size: .; J: TRBJ1-1; CDR3: CASLSHTKSNTEAFF; DNA: TGCGCCAGCTTGTCACACACCAAGTCGAACACTGAAGCTTTCTTT
D: .; V: TRBV6-5; size: few; J: TRBJ2-7; CDR3: CASRQSLNSYEQYF; DNA: TGTGCCAGCAGACAGTCCCTCAACTCCTACGAGCAGTACTTC
D: .; V: TRBV11-2; size: .; J: TRBJ1-1; CDR3: CASSLEGRGPEAFF; DNA: TGTGCCAGCAGCTTAGAGGGGAGAGGGCCTGAAGCTTTCTTT
D: TRBD1; V: TRBV28; size: .; J: TRBJ1-1; CDR3: CASSLDRGRGNTEAFF; DNA: TGTGCCAGCAGTCTAGACAGGGGAAGAGGGAACACTGAAGCTTTCTTT
D: TRBD1; V: TRBV6-1; size: medium-sized; J: TRBJ2-3; CDR3: CASSEGTGHTDTQYF; DNA: TGTGCCAGCAGTGAAGGGACAGGGCACACAGATACGCAGTATTTT
D: TRBD1; V: TRBV18; size: .; J: TRBJ1-4; CDR3: CASSPPSPGQGNEKLFF; DNA: TGTGCCAGCTCACCACCTTCTCCGGGACAGGGGAATGAAAAACTGTTTTTT
D: TRBD1; V: TRBV28; size: .; J: TRBJ1-4; CDR3: CASRGQGVAEKLFF; DNA: TGTGCCAGCAGGGGACAGGGGGTAGCTGAAAAACTGTTTTTT
D: .; V: TRBV2; size: few; J: TRBJ1-5; CDR3: CASSRLTSPQHF; DNA: TGTGCCAGCAGCCGCCTGACAAGCCCCCAGCATTTT
D: TRBD1; V: TRBV9; size: .; J: TRBJ2-2; CDR3: CASSDPDRIGASDTGELFF; DNA: TGTGCCAGCAGCGACCCGGACAGGATTGGAGCGTCGGACACCGGGGAGCTGTTTTTT
D: TRBD1; V: TRBV3-1/TRBV3-2; size: .; J: TRBJ1-1; CDR3: CASSSYRDRNTEAFF; DNA: TGTGCCAGCAGCTCTTACCGGGACAGGAACACTGAAGCTTTCTTT
D: .; V: TRBV3-1/TRBV3-2; size: .; J: TRBJ2-7; CDR3: CASSGGTYEQYF; DNA: TGTGCCAGCAGCGGAGGGACCTACGAGCAGTACTTC
D: .; V: TRBV12-3/TRBV12-4; size: .; J: TRBJ1-1; CDR3: CASSFEGDTEAFF; DNA: TGTGCCAGCAGTTTCGAGGGGGACACTGAAGCTTTCTTT
D: .; V: TRBV2; size: .; J: TRBJ1-5; CDR3: CASSPGTPRHQPQHF; DNA: TGTGCCAGCAGTCCCGGGACACCTAGGCATCAGCCCCAGCATTTT
D: TRBD1; V: TRBV27; size: .; J: TRBJ1-5; CDR3: CASSPIYRGDQPQHF; DNA: TGTGCCAGCAGTCCCATCTACAGGGGTGATCAGCCCCAGCATTTT